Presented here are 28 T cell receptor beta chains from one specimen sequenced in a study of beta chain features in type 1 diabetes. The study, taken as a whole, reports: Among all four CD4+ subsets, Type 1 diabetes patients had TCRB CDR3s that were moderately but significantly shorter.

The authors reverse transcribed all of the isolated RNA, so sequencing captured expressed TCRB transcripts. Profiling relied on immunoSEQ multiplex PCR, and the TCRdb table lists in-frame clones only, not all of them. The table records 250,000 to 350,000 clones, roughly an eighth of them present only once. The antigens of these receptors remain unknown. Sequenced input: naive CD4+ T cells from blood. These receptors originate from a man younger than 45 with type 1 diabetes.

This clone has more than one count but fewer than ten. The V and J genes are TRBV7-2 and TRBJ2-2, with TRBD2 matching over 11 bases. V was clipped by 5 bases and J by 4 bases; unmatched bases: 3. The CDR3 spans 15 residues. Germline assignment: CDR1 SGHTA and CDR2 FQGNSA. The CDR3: CASSRSGRGTGELFF. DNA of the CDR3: TGTGCCAGCAGCCGTAGCGGGAGGGGCACCGGGGAGCTGTTTTTT.

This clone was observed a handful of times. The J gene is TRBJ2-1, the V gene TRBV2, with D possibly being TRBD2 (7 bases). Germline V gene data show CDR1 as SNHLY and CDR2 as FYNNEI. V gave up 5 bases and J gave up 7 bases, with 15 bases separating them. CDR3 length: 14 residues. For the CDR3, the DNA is TGTGCCAGCAGTTACACGGGGGGCGGGAATGAGCAGTTCTTC. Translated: CASSYTGGGNEQFF.

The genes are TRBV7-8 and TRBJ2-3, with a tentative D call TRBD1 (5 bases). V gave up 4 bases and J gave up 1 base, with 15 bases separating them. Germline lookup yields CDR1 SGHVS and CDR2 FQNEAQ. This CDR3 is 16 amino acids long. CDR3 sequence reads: CASSSRTNHRTDTQYF. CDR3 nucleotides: TGTGCCAGCAGCTCCAGGACAAACCACCGCACAGATACGCAGTATTTT.

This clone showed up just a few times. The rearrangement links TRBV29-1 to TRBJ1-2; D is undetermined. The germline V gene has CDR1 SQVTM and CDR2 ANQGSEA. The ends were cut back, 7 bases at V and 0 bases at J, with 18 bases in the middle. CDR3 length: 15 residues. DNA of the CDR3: TGCAGCGCCCAAGGTATGAGGGAGACTAACTATGGCTACACCTTC. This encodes CSAQGMRETNYGYTF.

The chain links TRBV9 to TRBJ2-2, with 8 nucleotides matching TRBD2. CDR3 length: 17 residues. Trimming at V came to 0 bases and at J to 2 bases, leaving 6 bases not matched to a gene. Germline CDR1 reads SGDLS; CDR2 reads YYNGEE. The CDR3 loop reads CASSVEVAGPNTGELFF. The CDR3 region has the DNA TGTGCCAGCAGCGTAGAAGTAGCGGGACCTAACACCGGGGAGCTGTTTTTT. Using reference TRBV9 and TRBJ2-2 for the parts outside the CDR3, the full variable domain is DSGVTQTPKHLITATGQRVTLRCSPRSGDLSVYWYQQSLDQGLQFLIQYYNGEERAKGNILERFSAQQFPDLHSELNLSSLELGDSALYFCASSVEVAGPNTGELFFGEGSRLTVL.

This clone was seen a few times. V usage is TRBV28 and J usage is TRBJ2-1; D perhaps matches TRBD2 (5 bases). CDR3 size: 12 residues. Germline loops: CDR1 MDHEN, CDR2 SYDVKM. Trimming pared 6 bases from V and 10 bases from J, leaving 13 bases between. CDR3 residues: CASRSSGGEQFF. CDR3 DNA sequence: TGTGCCAGCAGATCCAGCGGCGGGGAGCAGTTCTTC.

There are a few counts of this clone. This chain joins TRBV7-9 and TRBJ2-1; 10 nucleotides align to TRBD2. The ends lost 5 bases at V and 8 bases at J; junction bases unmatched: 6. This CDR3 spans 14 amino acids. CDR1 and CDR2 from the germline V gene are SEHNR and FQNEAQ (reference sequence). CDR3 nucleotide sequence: TGTGCCAGCAGCCCTAGCGGGAGAGGAGATGAGCAGTTCTTC. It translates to CASSPSGRGDEQFF.

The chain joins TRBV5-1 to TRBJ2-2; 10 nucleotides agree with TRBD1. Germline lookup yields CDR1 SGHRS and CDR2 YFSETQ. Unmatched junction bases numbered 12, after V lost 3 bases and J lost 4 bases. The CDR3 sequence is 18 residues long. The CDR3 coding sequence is TGCGCCAGCAGCTCGCCGGGACAGGGGACATTTAGCACCGGGGAGCTGTTTTTT. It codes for CASSSPGQGTFSTGELFF.

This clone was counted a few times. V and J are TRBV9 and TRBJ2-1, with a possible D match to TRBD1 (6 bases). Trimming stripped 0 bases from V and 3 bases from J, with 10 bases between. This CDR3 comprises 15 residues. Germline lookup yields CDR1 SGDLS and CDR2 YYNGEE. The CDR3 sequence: CASSVAGAVYNEQFF. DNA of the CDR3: TGTGCCAGCAGCGTAGCAGGGGCTGTCTACAATGAGCAGTTCTTC.

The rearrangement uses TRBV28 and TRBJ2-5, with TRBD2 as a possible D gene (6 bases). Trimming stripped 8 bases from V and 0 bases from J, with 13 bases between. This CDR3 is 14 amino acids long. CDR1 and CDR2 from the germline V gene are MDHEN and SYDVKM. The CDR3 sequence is CASGGVPYQETQYF. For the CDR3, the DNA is TGTGCCAGCGGAGGGGTACCGTACCAAGAGACCCAGTACTTC.

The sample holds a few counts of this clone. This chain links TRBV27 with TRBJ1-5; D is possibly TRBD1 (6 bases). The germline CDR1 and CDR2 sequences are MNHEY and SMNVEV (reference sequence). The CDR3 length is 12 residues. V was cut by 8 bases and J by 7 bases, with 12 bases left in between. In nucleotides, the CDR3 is TGTGCCAGCGGGTGGGGGCACCAGCCCCAGCATTTT. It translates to CASGWGHQPQHF.

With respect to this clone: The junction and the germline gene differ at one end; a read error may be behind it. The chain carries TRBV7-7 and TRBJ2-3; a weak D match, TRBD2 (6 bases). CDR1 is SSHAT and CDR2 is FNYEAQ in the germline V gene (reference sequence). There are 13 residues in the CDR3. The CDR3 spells CASSSGSADTQYF. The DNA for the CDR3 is TGTGCTAGCAGCAGCGGGTCGGCAGATACGCAGTATTTT.

The CDR3 is CADVGADGDTQYF. CDR3 DNA: TGTGCCGACGTAGGAGCGGATGGAGATACGCAGTATTTT. The chain recombines TRBV7-9 with TRBJ2-3, with TRBD2 as a possible D gene (5 bases). Germline values: CDR1 SEHNR, CDR2 FQNEAQ (reference sequence). Trimming removed 11 bases at V and 5 bases at J, with 17 bases between. The CDR3 has 13 amino acids.

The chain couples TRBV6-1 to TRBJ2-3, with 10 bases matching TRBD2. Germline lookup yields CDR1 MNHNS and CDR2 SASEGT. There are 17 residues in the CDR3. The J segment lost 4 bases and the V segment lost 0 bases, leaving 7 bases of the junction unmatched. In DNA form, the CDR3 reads TGTGCCAGCAGTGAAGCGCTAGCGGGAGAATGGGCAGATACGCAGTATTTT. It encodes CASSEALAGEWADTQYF.

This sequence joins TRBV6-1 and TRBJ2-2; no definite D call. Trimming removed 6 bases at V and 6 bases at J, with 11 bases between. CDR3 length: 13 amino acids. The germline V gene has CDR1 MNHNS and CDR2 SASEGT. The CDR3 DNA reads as TGTGCCAGCAGACTCTCTGCTGCCGGGGAGCTGTTTTTT. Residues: CASRLSAAGELFF.

CDR3: CASSLAGGITGELFF. DNA for the CDR3: TGTGCCAGCAGTCTAGCGGGAGGGATCACCGGGGAGCTGTTTTTT. This chain links TRBV28 with TRBJ2-2, with TRBD2 matching over 12 bases. The CDR3 has 15 residues. Trimming removed 5 bases from V and 4 bases from J; junction bases left unmatched: 2. Germline V gene lookup returns CDR1 MDHEN and CDR2 SYDVKM.

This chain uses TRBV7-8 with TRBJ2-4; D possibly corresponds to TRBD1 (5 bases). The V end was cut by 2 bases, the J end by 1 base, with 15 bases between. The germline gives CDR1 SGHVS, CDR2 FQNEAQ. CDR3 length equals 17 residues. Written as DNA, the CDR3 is TGTGCCAGCAGCTTAAGCAGGGTCCCTACGGCCAAAAACATTCAGTACTTC. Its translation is CASSLSRVPTAKNIQYF.

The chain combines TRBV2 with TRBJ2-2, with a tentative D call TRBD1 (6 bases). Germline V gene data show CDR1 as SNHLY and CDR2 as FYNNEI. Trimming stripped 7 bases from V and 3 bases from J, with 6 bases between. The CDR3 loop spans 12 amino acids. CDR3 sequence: CASTGDTGELFF. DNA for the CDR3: TGTGCCAGCACAGGGGACACCGGGGAGCTGTTTTTT.

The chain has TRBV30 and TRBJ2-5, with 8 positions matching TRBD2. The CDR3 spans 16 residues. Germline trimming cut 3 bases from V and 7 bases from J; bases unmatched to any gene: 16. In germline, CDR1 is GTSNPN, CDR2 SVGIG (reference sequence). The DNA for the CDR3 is TGTGCCTGGAGGGGGTTAGCGGGAAGTGTCCATGGGACCCAGTACTTC. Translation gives CAWRGLAGSVHGTQYF. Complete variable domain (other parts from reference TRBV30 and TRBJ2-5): SQTIHQWPATLVQPVGSPLSLECTVEGTSNPNLYWYRQAAGRGLQLLFYSVGIGQISSEVPQNLSASRPQDRQFILSSKKLLLSDSGFYLCAWRGLAGSVHGTQYFGPGTRLLVL.

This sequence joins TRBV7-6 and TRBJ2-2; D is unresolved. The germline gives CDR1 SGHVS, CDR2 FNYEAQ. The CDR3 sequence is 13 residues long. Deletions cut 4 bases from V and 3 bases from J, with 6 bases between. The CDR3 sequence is CASSSLYTGELFF. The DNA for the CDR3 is TGTGCCAGCAGCTCCCTTTACACCGGGGAGCTGTTTTTT.

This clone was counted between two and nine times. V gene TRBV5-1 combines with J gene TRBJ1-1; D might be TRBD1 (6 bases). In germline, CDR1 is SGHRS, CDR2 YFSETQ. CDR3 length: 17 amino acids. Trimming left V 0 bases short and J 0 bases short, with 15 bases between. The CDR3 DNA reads TGCGCCAGCAGCTTGGCCGCGTACAGGGATCTGAACACTGAAGCTTTCTTT. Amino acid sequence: CASSLAAYRDLNTEAFF.

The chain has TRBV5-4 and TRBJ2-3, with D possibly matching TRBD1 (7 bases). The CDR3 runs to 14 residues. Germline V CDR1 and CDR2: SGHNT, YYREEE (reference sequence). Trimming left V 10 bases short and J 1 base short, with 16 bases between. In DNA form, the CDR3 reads TGTGCCTCAAGGGGGCAGCGGGGCACAGATACGCAGTATTTT. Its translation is CASRGQRGTDTQYF.

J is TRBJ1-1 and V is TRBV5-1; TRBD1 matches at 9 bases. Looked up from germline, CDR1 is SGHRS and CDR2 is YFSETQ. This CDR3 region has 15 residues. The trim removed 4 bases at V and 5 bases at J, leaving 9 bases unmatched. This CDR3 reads CASSPAGQGITEAFF. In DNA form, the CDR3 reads TGCGCCAGCAGCCCGGCCGGACAGGGGATAACTGAAGCTTTCTTT.

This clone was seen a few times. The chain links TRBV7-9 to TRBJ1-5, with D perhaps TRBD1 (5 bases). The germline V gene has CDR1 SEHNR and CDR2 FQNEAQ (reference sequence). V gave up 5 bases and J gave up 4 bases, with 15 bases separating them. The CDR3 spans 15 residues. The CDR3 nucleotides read TGTGCCAGCAGCCATACAGTTGGGGGGAATCAGCCCCAGCATTTT. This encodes CASSHTVGGNQPQHF.

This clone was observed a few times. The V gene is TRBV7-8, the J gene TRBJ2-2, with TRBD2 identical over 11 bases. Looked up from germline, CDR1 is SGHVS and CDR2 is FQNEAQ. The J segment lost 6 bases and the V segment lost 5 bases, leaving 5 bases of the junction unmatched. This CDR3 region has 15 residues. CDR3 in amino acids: CASSNPLAGAGELFF. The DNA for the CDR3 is TGTGCCAGCAGCAACCCACTAGCGGGAGCCGGGGAGCTGTTTTTT.

The CDR3 coding sequence is TGTGCCAGCGGAGGATATAGCAATCAGCCCCAGCATTTT. This gives the protein CASGGYSNQPQHF. This chain joins TRBV6-5 and TRBJ1-5, with no clear D. Germline V CDR1 and CDR2: MNHEY, SVGAGI. The V end was cut by 8 bases, the J end by 0 bases, with 8 bases between. The CDR3 contains 13 residues.

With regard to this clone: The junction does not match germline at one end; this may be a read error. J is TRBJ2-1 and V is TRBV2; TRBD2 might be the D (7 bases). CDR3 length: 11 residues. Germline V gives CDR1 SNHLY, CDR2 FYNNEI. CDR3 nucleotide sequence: TGTGCCAGCAGGGAAGGGGGGGAGAGGTTCTTC. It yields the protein CASREGGERFF.

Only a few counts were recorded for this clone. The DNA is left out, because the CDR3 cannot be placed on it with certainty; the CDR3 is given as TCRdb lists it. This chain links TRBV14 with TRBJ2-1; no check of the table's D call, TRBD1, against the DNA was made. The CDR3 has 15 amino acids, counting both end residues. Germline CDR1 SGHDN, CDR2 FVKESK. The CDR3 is CASSQALFGQGNMFF.